The 13 T cell receptor beta chains presented below share a single source sample, sequenced in a study of shared clonotypes between healthy human individuals. Clones were read by immunoSEQ multiplex PCR, and TCRdb kept only the in-frame ones, dropping some. The profile shows roughly 770,000 clones, approximately 97% of them singletons. Naivety among CD8 cells was defined by CD45RO negativity and positive CCR7 selection, thereby excluding terminally differentiated effector memory CD45RA+ cells. Sequencing was done on a sample of naive CD8+ T cells sorted from blood. The receptors shown here come from a man between 25 and 39 years old in good health.

The DNA of the CDR3 is TGCGCCAGCAGCTATAGGACTAGCGGGAGGGTCACAGATACGCAGTATTTT. Protein product: CASSYRTSGRVTDTQYF. The V gene is TRBV5-1, the J gene TRBJ2-3; 15 bases are shared with TRBD2. V lost 3 bases and J lost 2; bases outside the gene matches: 4. Germline loops: CDR1 SGHRS, CDR2 YFSETQ. CDR3 size: 17 residues.

The genes are TRBV5-1 and TRBJ2-7, with 10 bases fitting TRBD1. V shed 7 bases, J shed 5 bases, and the junction held 9 bases outside the gene matches. This CDR3 is 14 amino acids long. Germline CDR1 is SGHRS and CDR2 is YFSETQ. The CDR3 is CASEPGQGKNEQYF. The CDR3 DNA reads TGCGCCAGCGAACCGGGACAGGGGAAAAACGAGCAGTACTTC.

The gene calls are TRBV2 and TRBJ1-4; D perhaps matches TRBD1 (5 bases). The CDR3 loop spans 17 amino acids. The germline V gene encodes CDR1 SNHLY and CDR2 FYNNEI. Trimming stripped 3 bases from V and 5 bases from J, with 19 bases between. The CDR3 protein is CASSEEPPGPPNEKLFF. Written as DNA, the CDR3 is TGTGCCAGCAGTGAGGAACCCCCGGGGCCTCCGAATGAAAAACTGTTTTTT.

The rearrangement links TRBV6-4 to TRBJ2-7, with 12 bases that match TRBD2. V was clipped by 3 bases and J by 7 bases; unmatched bases: 4. The CDR3 contains 14 residues. In germline, CDR1 is MRHNA, CDR2 SNTAGT. CDR3 residues: CASSELAGGSEQYF. The CDR3 region has the DNA TGTGCCAGCAGTGAGCTAGCGGGAGGGAGTGAGCAGTACTTC.

The gene calls are TRBV11-2 and TRBJ2-4; D is undetermined. Trimming took off 5 bases at V and 1 base at J, with 12 bases between the two ends. CDR1 and CDR2 (germline): SGHAT, FQNNGV. The CDR3 extends over 15 amino acids. This chain's CDR3 is CASSPPSGAKNIQYF. In nucleotides, the CDR3 is TGTGCCAGCAGCCCCCCTTCCGGGGCCAAAAACATTCAGTACTTC.

This chain uses TRBV5-6 with TRBJ2-1, with TRBD2 matching 8 bases. V shed 1 base, J shed 3 bases, and the junction held 3 bases outside the gene matches. This CDR3 region has 15 residues. Per germline, CDR1 SGHDT and CDR2 YYEEEE. The CDR3 is CASSLRGRFYNEQFF. The CDR3 region has the DNA TGTGCCAGCAGCTTGCGCGGGAGGTTCTACAATGAGCAGTTCTTC.

The rearrangement uses TRBV19 and TRBJ2-7, with D maybe TRBD1 (6 bases). This CDR3 has 13 residues. Germline V gene lookup returns CDR1 LNHDA and CDR2 SQIVND (reference sequence). The ends were cut back, 10 bases at V and 4 bases at J, with 17 bases in the middle. CDR3 sequence (DNA): TGTGCCACTGCCTCTTTTCAGGGGTACGAGCAGTACTTC. Residues: CATASFQGYEQYF. Using reference TRBV19 and TRBJ2-7 for the parts outside the CDR3, the full variable domain is DGGITQSPKYLFRKEGQNVTLSCEQNLNHDAMYWYRQDPGQGLRLIYYSQIVNDFQKGDIAEGYSVSREKKESFPLTVTSAQKNPTAFYLCATASFQGYEQYFGPGTRLTVT.

This clone appeared once. The gene calls are TRBV27 and TRBJ2-3; 12 bases line up with TRBD2. The CDR3 sequence is 16 residues long. The J segment lost 0 bases and the V segment lost 5 bases, leaving 3 bases of the junction unmatched. Germline CDR1 and CDR2: MNHEY and SMNVEV (reference sequence). The CDR3 region has the DNA TGTGCCAGCAGTGCCGGGACTAGCGGGAGCACAGATACGCAGTATTTT. It encodes CASSAGTSGSTDTQYF.

This sequence joins TRBV27 and TRBJ2-4; 9 bases agree with TRBD2. Germline trimming cut 2 bases from V and 0 bases from J; bases unmatched to any gene: 5. The CDR3 is made up of 17 amino acids. The V gene's germline CDR1 is MNHEY and CDR2 SMNVEV (reference sequence). Here the CDR3 reads CASSLGVAGVAKNIQYF. In DNA, the CDR3 is TGTGCCAGCAGTTTAGGAGTAGCGGGAGTAGCCAAAAACATTCAGTACTTC.

This rearrangement joins TRBV27 to TRBJ2-1; 7 bases are shared with TRBD1. The CDR3 totals 16 residues. Trimming removed 3 bases from V and 6 bases from J; junction bases left unmatched: 11. Germline V gene sequence: CDR1 MNHEY, CDR2 SMNVEV (reference sequence). The CDR3 region is CASSLHLGQRGNEQFF. CDR3 bases: TGTGCCAGCAGTTTGCACCTGGGACAGAGGGGCAATGAGCAGTTCTTC.

The chain uses TRBV5-3 and TRBJ1-5; 11 bases fit TRBD1. TRBV5-3 falls under the ORF class, with uncertain function. The CDR3 covers 18 residues. The trim removed 4 bases at V and 2 bases at J, leaving 11 bases unmatched. CDR3 in DNA: TGTGCCAGAAGCCGAGGACAGGGGGCTTTTAGTCGCAATCAGCCCCAGCATTTT. This sequence encodes CARSRGQGAFSRNQPQHF.

With regard to this clone: The sample holds other DNA sequences that translate to the same CDR3. The gene calls are TRBV20-1 and TRBJ2-1; possibly TRBD1 or TRBD2 for D (5 bases each). Trimming shortened V by 6 bases and J by 4 bases, and 7 bases separated the two germline ends. Germline V gene data show CDR1 as DFQATT and CDR2 as SNEGSKA (reference sequence). CDR3 length: 11 residues. The DNA for the CDR3 is TGCAGTGCCAGGGAGTACAATGAGCAGTTCTTC. It encodes CSAREYNEQFF.

The chain is built from TRBV4-1 and TRBJ1-2; D remains ambiguous. Trimming shortened V by 1 base and J by 3 bases, and 9 bases separated the two germline ends. The CDR3 spans 14 residues. CDR1 and CDR2 from the germline V gene are MGHRA and YSYEKL. The CDR3 nucleotides read TGCGCCAGCAGCCAAGGGGGATCAGACTATGGCTACACCTTC. The encoded protein is CASSQGGSDYGYTF.